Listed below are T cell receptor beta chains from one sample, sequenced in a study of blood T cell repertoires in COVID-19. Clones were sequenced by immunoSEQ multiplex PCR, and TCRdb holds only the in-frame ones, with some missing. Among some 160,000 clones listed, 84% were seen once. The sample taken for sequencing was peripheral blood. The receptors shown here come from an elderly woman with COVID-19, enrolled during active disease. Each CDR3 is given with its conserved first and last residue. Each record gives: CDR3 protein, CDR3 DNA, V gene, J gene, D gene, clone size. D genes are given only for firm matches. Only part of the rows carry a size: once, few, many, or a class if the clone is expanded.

CATDRGLAGGETQYF,TGTGCCACCGACCGAGGACTAGCGGGAGGAGAGACCCAGTACTTC,TRBV10-3,TRBJ2-5,TRBD2,few
CASRMRWAYNEQFF,TGTGCCAGCAGGATGAGGTGGGCCTACAATGAGCAGTTCTTC,TRBV27,TRBJ2-1,-,-
CASSYRQGAGEQYF,TGTGCCAGCAGCTACAGACAGGGGGCGGGAGAGCAGTACTTC,TRBV2,TRBJ2-7,TRBD1,-
CASSSRQDPNTEAFF,TGTGCCAGCAGCTCCCGACAGGACCCGAACACTGAAGCTTTCTTT,TRBV5-4,TRBJ1-1,-,-
CASSQATVSGNTIYF,TGCGCCAGCAGCCAGGCAACCGTCTCTGGAAACACCATATATTTT,TRBV4-1,TRBJ1-3,-,-
CASSPPSGQQIKLFF,TGTGCCAGCAGCCCCCCCTCCGGACAGCAGATAAAACTGTTTTTT,TRBV7-9,TRBJ1-4,-,-
CASTPTGSLYEQYF,TGTGCCAGCACCCCGACAGGCTCCCTCTACGAGCAGTACTTC,TRBV6-5,TRBJ2-7,-,-
CASSLVQYSNQPQHF,TGTGCCAGCAGCTTGGTACAGTATAGCAATCAGCCCCAGCATTTT,TRBV5-8,TRBJ1-5,-,once
CASMTLRQHTEAFF,TGTGCCAGTATGACTCTGAGACAGCACACTGAAGCTTTCTTT,TRBV19,TRBJ1-1,-,-
CASSYGTGGSGNTIYF,TGTGCCAGCAGTTACGGGACAGGTGGATCGGGAAACACCATATATTTT,TRBV6-5,TRBJ1-3,TRBD1,-
CASTGQGTGELFF,TGTGCCAGCACGGGACAGGGAACCGGGGAGCTGTTTTTT,TRBV6-5,TRBJ2-2,TRBD1,-
CSAKTTPGAFF,TGCAGTGCCAAGACAACCCCGGGGGCTTTCTTT,TRBV20-1,TRBJ1-1,-,-
CAWSPDPGNTEAFF,TGTGCCTGGAGTCCCGATCCGGGGAACACTGAAGCTTTCTTT,TRBV30,TRBJ1-1,-,many
CASSVSGDSGNTIYF,TGTGCCAGCAGCGTATCGGGGGACTCTGGAAACACCATATATTTT,TRBV9,TRBJ1-3,-,-
CASSYVSGLATGELFF,TGTGCCAGCAGTTACGTCTCAGGGTTGGCCACCGGGGAGCTGTTTTTT,TRBV6-5,TRBJ2-2,-,-
CSAVTRDRQIEQYF,TGCAGCGCCGTCACCCGGGACAGACAGATCGAGCAGTACTTC,TRBV29-1,TRBJ2-7,TRBD1,-
CASSIDYLPQHF,TGTGCCAGTAGTATAGACTATCTACCCCAGCATTTT,TRBV19,TRBJ1-5,-,-
CASSLPGQGVETQYF,TGTGCCAGCAGTTTGCCGGGACAAGGGGTCGAGACCCAGTACTTC,TRBV28,TRBJ2-5,-,few
CASSYVRGTEAFF,TGTGCCAGCAGTTACGTCCGAGGCACTGAAGCTTTCTTT,TRBV6-6,TRBJ1-1,-,-
CASSTVLAEYTDTQYF,TGTGCCAGCAGTACAGTACTAGCGGAGTACACAGATACGCAGTATTTT,TRBV6-2/TRBV6-3,TRBJ2-3,TRBD2,-
CASSPPLSNQPQHF,TGTGCCAGCAGCCCCCCCCTCAGCAATCAGCCCCAGCATTTT,TRBV28,TRBJ1-5,-,-
CASSRTALNYGYTF,TGTGCCAGCAGCAGGACAGCACTTAACTATGGCTACACCTTC,TRBV27,TRBJ1-2,-,-
CACTAAGSYEQYF,TGTGCCTGCACGGCGGCAGGGTCCTACGAGCAGTACTTC,TRBV6-5,TRBJ2-7,-,-
CASSILGGGEQYF,TGTGCCAGTAGTATTTTAGGGGGCGGAGAGCAGTACTTC,TRBV19,TRBJ2-7,TRBD1,-
CATSGDRGPTDTQYF,TGTGCCACCAGTGGGGACAGGGGGCCCACAGATACGCAGTATTTT,TRBV24-1,TRBJ2-3,TRBD1,-
CASSRIMGQGNNEQFF,TGTGCCAGCAGCCGGATAATGGGACAGGGAAACAATGAGCAGTTCTTC,TRBV7-8,TRBJ2-1,TRBD1,-
CASSLANRVEGYTF,TGTGCCAGCAGCTTGGCCAACAGGGTTGAGGGCTACACCTTC,TRBV5-8,TRBJ1-2,-,-
CASSLLERSSSYNEQFF,TGTGCCAGCAGCTTACTAGAGCGGAGTAGCTCCTACAATGAGCAGTTCTTC,TRBV5-4,TRBJ2-1,-,-
CASSLGMSGHGTDTQYF,TGTGCCAGCAGCTTGGGGATGTCAGGACACGGCACAGATACGCAGTATTTT,TRBV5-6,TRBJ2-3,-,-
CASSRGQFTDTQYF,TGTGCCAGCAGCCGGGGACAGTTCACAGATACGCAGTATTTT,TRBV3-1/TRBV3-2,TRBJ2-3,TRBD1,few
CASTLAGANVLTF,TGCGCCAGCACACTGGCTGGGGCCAACGTCCTGACTTTC,TRBV5-1,TRBJ2-6,-,-
CASFSGSGSETQYF,TGTGCCAGCTTCAGCGGGAGTGGGTCGGAGACCCAGTACTTC,TRBV2,TRBJ2-5,TRBD2,-
CASSRELAGGWETQYF,TGTGCCAGCAGCCGGGAACTAGCGGGAGGTTGGGAGACCCAGTACTTC,TRBV2,TRBJ2-5,TRBD2,-
CASSPPSLPETQYF,TGTGCCAGCTCACCACCGAGTCTTCCGGAGACCCAGTACTTC,TRBV18,TRBJ2-5,-,-
CAWSGDSVFYNSPLHF,TGTGCCTGGAGTGGGGACAGCGTCTTCTATAATTCACCCCTCCACTTT,TRBV30,TRBJ1-6,TRBD1,-
CASSQDGGSDFGYTF,TGCGCCAGCAGCCAAGATGGGGGGTCTGACTTTGGCTACACCTTC,TRBV4-1,TRBJ1-2,-,-
CATRGQGEQYF,TGTGCCACTAGGGGACAGGGAGAGCAGTACTTC,TRBV2,TRBJ2-7,TRBD1,few
CASSLNSGGETQYF,TGTGCCAGCAGCTTAAACAGCGGGGGGGAGACCCAGTACTTC,TRBV7-3,TRBJ2-5,TRBD2,few
CASSPGGAGSYEQYF,TGTGCCAGCAGCCCTGGGGGAGCGGGAAGCTACGAGCAGTACTTC,TRBV28,TRBJ2-7,TRBD2,-
CASSLLGGSAIGYTF,TGTGCCAGCAGCTTGTTGGGGGGTTCGGCTATTGGCTACACCTTC,TRBV5-6,TRBJ1-2,-,-
CASRVGTGDHYEQYF,TGTGCCAGTAGGGTCGGGACAGGGGATCACTACGAGCAGTACTTC,TRBV19,TRBJ2-7,TRBD1,-